This is a list of T cell receptor beta chains from one sample in a study of chemoradiotherapy in HPV16-positive cancers. Using immunoSEQ multiplex PCR, the repertoire was profiled, and TCRdb retains in-frame clones only, with some absent. The sample contains about 25,000 clones, over 85% of which appear only once. The specimen was blood, collected from a patient who underwent chemoradiotherapy. All receptors come from a human donor with HPV-associated anogenital cancer. The CDR3 runs from the conserved cysteine through the conserved F or W. A D gene is named only where the DNA matches it firmly. Where a row states a size, it is once, few, many or the class of an expanded clone; other rows omit it.

abundance	j_gene	d_gene	v_gene	CDR3nt	CDR3aa
.	TRBJ2-3	TRBD2	TRBV5-1	TGCGCCAGCAGGTGGACTAGCGGGCACACAGATACGCAGTATTTT	CASRWTSGHTDTQYF
.	TRBJ1-6	.	TRBV5-1	TGCGCCAGCGCAGGGGTGGGGAATAATTCACCCCTCCACTTT	CASAGVGNNSPLHF
.	TRBJ1-1	.	TRBV7-3	TGTGCCAGCAGCTTACAAGGTCTGAACACTGAAGCTTTCTTT	CASSLQGLNTEAFF
.	TRBJ2-1	TRBD2	TRBV7-9	TGTGCCAGCAGCTCTTTTACTAGCGGGAGGTCCAATGAGCAGTTCTTC	CASSSFTSGRSNEQFF
.	TRBJ1-1	TRBD1	TRBV5-1	TGCGCCAGCAGAGGACAGGTTGACACTGAAGCTTTCTTT	CASRGQVDTEAFF
.	TRBJ2-1	TRBD2	TRBV4-1	TGCGCCAGCAGCCTAGGTAGCGGGGCGGTGGGCAATGAGCAGTTCTTC	CASSLGSGAVGNEQFF
.	TRBJ1-5	.	TRBV18	TGTGCCAGCTCACCTGAGCCTAGTCTCCAGCCCCAGCATTTT	CASSPEPSLQPQHF
.	TRBJ1-1	TRBD1	TRBV19	TGTGCCAGCAGGACTTCCAACAGGGGGGCGGGAACTGAAGCTTTCTTT	CASRTSNRGAGTEAFF
.	TRBJ2-1	TRBD1	TRBV29-1	TGCAGCGTTGTTGTGACAGGGGGTGATGAGCAGTTCTTC	CSVVVTGGDEQFF
.	TRBJ2-1	.	TRBV11-1	TGTGCCAGCAGCTTAGCGCACGGAACCCATGAGCAGTTCTTC	CASSLAHGTHEQFF
.	TRBJ1-2	TRBD1	TRBV6-6	TGTGCCAGCAGTTCACCGGGACAGGGGGGCTATGGCTACACCTTC	CASSSPGQGGYGYTF
.	TRBJ1-2	.	TRBV7-9	TGTGCCAGCAGCTCGACAGGCTCTAACTATGGCTACACCTTC	CASSSTGSNYGYTF
.	TRBJ1-2	.	TRBV4-3	TGCGCCAGCAGTCCAGGGTTCAACTATGGCTACACCTTC	CASSPGFNYGYTF
.	TRBJ2-3	.	TRBV6-5	TGTGCCAGCAGTTACTCGGGGGGGCTGGGAGATACGCAGTATTTT	CASSYSGGLGDTQYF
once	TRBJ2-6	.	TRBV5-4	TGTGCCAGCAGCTTGGGCTCAGGGGATGGGGCCAACGTCCTGACTTTC	CASSLGSGDGANVLTF
.	TRBJ2-3	.	TRBV7-2	TGTGCCAGCAGCTTAGCGATCCGGAGGGCCGGAGATACGCAGTATTTT	CASSLAIRRAGDTQYF
.	TRBJ2-6	TRBD1	TRBV2	TGTGCCAGCAGCGGTGGACAGGGGGCCTTTTCTGGGGCCAACGTCCTGACTTTC	CASSGGQGAFSGANVLTF
.	TRBJ2-7	.	TRBV9	TGTGCCAGCAGTCGTACCCAGGCCGGCGAGCAGTACTTC	CASSRTQAGEQYF
few	TRBJ1-1	TRBD1	TRBV19	TGTGCCAGTAGTATAAGAGACAGGGTGAACACTGAAGCTTTCTTT	CASSIRDRVNTEAFF
once	TRBJ2-3	.	TRBV5-1	TGCGCCAGCAGCTCCCTCACAGATACGCAGTATTTT	CASSSLTDTQYF
.	TRBJ2-2	.	TRBV4-1	TGCGCCAGCAGCCAAGATCGGGGTGGGTTCACCGGGGAGCTGTTTTTT	CASSQDRGGFTGELFF
.	TRBJ2-2	.	TRBV2	TGTGCCAGCAAGGAGAGCACCGGGGAGCTGTTTTTT	CASKESTGELFF
once	TRBJ2-7	.	TRBV28	TGTGCCAGCCTTAATACAGGGCTCTCATACTACGAGCAGTACTTC	CASLNTGLSYYEQYF
once	TRBJ2-5	.	TRBV5-1	TGCGCCAGCAGCGTCCAAGAGACCCAGTACTTC	CASSVQETQYF
.	TRBJ1-2	.	TRBV7-9	TGTGCCAGCAGCCCAGTGGGGGACGGGTTTAACTATGGCTACACCTTC	CASSPVGDGFNYGYTF
.	TRBJ2-5	TRBD2	TRBV10-2	TGCGCCAGCAGACTAGCGGGAGAAGAGACCCAGTACTTC	CASRLAGEETQYF
once	TRBJ2-2	.	TRBV7-3	TGTGCCAGCAGCTCTTTGGGTGGAGGGGTATCGAACACCGGGGAGCTGTTTTTT	CASSSLGGGVSNTGELFF
.	TRBJ2-3	TRBD2	TRBV27	TGTGCCAGCAGTTTCCTCCGGACTAGCGGAGTCACAGATACGCAGTATTTT	CASSFLRTSGVTDTQYF
.	TRBJ2-5	.	TRBV28	TGTGCCAGCTCCCCAGCGGTAAAAGAGACCCAGTACTTC	CASSPAVKETQYF
.	TRBJ1-2	.	TRBV28	TGTGCCAGCAGTCCCAGGGTTAACTATGGCTACACCTTC	CASSPRVNYGYTF
.	TRBJ2-7	TRBD2	TRBV4-1	TGCGCCAGCAGCCAAGAACCCAGCGGGACCTACGAGCAGTACTTC	CASSQEPSGTYEQYF
.	TRBJ2-3	TRBD2	TRBV2	TGTGCCAGCAGTGGAGCGGGAGCGATGACAGATACGCAGTATTTT	CASSGAGAMTDTQYF
.	TRBJ2-7	.	TRBV27	TGTGCCAGCAGTCCAATGCCGACTACTCCTACATCCTACGAGCAGTACTTC	CASSPMPTTPTSYEQYF